This TCR beta chain comes out of a study of blood T cell repertoires in COVID-19. Study overall: The United States, Italy and Spain were the sources of the acute and convalescent COVID-19 samples.

In the authors' workflow: Reference gene primers were amplified, and this amplification served to estimate nucleated cell counts. Sequenced by immunoSEQ multiplex PCR; TCRdb stores in-frame clones only, minus some. The V and J calls and clone size were taken over from that table, and D and trimming were inferred from the DNA. The sample has some 270,000 clones, roughly 91% seen once. This clonotype originated in a man younger than 45 with acute or convalescent COVID-19. The sequencing input was peripheral blood.

This chain's CDR3 is CATSDPGLAGADTQYF. CDR3 nucleotide sequence: TGTGCCACCAGTGACCCGGGACTAGCGGGCGCAGATACGCAGTATTTT. This chain connects TRBV24-1 to TRBJ2-3, with 12 bases identical to TRBD2. Losses at the gene ends were 4 bases for V and 4 bases for J; bases not matched to a gene: 5. Germline lookup yields CDR1 KGHDR and CDR2 SFDVKD. This CDR3 has 16 amino acids.